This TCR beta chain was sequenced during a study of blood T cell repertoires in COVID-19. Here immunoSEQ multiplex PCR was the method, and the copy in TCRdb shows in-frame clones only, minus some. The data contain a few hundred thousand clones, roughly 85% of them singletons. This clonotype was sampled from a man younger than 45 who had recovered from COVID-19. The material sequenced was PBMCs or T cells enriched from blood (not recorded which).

The CDR3 loop is CASSTGQGAYEQYF. DNA for the CDR3: TGTGCCAGCAGTACAGGACAGGGAGCCTACGAGCAGTACTTC. This rearrangement joins TRBV2 to TRBJ2-7; 8 bases are shared with TRBD1. CDR1 is SNHLY, CDR2 FYNNEI, per germline. V trimming: 5 bases; J trimming: 2 bases; junction bases outside the gene matches: 5. This CDR3 contains 14 residues. Combining the CDR3 with reference TRBV2 and TRBJ2-7 gives the whole variable domain EPEVTQTPSHQVTQMGQEVILRCVPISNHLYFYWYRQILGQKVEFLVSFYNNEISEKSEIFDDQFSVERPDGSNFTLKIRSTKLEDSAMYFCASSTGQGAYEQYFGPGTRLTVT.